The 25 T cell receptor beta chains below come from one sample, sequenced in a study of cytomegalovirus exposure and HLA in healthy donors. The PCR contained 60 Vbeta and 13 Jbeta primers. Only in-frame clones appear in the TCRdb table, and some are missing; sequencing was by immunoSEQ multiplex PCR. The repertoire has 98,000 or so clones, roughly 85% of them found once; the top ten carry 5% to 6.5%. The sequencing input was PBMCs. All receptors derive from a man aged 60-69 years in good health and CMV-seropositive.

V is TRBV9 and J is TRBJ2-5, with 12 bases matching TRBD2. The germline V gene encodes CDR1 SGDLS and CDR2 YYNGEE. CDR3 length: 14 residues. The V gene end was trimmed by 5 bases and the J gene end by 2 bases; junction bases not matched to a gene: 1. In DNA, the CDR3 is TGTGCCAGCAGTCTAGCGGGGGGGCAAGAGACCCAGTACTTC. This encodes CASSLAGGQETQYF.

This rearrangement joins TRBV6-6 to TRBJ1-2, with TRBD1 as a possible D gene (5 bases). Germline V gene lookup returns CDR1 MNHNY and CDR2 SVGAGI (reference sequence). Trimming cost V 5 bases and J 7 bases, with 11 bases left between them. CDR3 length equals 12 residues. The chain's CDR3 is CASSQGQGGYTF. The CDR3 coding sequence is TGTGCCAGCAGTCAAGGGCAGGGTGGCTACACCTTC.

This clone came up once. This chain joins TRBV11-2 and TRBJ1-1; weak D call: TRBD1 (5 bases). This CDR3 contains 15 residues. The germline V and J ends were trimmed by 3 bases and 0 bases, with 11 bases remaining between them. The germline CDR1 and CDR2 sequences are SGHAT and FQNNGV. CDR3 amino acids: CASSFRQPMNTEAFF. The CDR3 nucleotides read TGTGCCAGCAGCTTTAGACAGCCAATGAACACTGAAGCTTTCTTT.

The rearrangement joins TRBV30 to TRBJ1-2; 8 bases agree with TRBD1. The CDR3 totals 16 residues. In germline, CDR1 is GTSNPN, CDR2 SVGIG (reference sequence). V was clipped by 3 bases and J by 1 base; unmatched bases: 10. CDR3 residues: CAWRPGRGLSNYGYTF. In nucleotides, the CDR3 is TGTGCCTGGAGGCCGGGCAGGGGGCTAAGTAACTATGGCTACACCTTC.

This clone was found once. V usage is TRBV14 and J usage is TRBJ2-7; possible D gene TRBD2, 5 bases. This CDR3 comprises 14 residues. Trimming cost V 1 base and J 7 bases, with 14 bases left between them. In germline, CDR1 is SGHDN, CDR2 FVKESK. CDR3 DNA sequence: TGTGCCAGCAGCCAAGCCCCGGGGAGCGGAGAGCAGTACTTC. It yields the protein CASSQAPGSGEQYF.

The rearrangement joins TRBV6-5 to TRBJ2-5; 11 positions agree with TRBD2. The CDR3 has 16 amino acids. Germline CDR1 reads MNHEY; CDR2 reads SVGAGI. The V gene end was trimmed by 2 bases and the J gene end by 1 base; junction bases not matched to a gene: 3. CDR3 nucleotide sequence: TGTGCCAGCAGTTACGGCCTAGCGGGGGGCCAAGAGACCCAGTACTTC. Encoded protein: CASSYGLAGGQETQYF.

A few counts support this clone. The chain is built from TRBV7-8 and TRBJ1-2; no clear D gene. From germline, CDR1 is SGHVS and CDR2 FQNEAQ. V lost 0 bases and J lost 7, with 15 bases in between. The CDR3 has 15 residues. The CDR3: CASSLAQAGEGGYTF. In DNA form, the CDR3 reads TGTGCCAGCAGCTTAGCGCAGGCGGGCGAAGGTGGCTACACCTTC.

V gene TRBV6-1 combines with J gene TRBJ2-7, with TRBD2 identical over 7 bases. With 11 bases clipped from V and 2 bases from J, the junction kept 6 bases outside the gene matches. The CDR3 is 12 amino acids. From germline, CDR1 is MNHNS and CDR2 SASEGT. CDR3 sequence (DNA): TGTGCCGGAGGGAGGGGAGCCTACGAGCAGTACTTC. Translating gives CAGGRGAYEQYF.

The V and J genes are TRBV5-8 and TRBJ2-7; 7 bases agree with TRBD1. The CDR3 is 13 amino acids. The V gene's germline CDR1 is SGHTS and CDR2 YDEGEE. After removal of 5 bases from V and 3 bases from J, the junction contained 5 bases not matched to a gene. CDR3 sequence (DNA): TGTGCCAGCAGAAGGAGGACAGGCTACGAGCAGTACTTC. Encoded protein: CASRRRTGYEQYF.

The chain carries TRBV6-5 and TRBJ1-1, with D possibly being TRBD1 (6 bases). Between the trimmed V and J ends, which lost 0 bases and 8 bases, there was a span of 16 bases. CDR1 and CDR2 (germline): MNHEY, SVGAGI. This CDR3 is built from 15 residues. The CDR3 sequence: CASSYSRGRSTEAFF. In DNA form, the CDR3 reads TGTGCCAGCAGTTACTCGCGGGGGCGGTCGACGGAAGCTTTCTTT.

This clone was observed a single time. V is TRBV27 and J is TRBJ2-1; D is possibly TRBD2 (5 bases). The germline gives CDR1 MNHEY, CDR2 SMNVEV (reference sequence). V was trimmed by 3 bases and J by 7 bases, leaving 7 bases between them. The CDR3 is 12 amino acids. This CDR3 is CASSFRGNEQFF. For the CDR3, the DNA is TGTGCCAGCAGTTTTCGGGGAAATGAGCAGTTCTTC.

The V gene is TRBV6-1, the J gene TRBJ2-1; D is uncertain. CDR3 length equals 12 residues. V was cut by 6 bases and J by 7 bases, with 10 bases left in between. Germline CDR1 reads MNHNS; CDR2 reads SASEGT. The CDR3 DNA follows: TGTGCCAGCAGGACAAATGGGAATGAGCAGTTCTTC. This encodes CASRTNGNEQFF.

CDR3 region: CASSPRTGVFGAFF. In nucleotides, the CDR3 is TGTGCCAGCAGCCCCCGGACAGGGGTCTTTGGAGCTTTCTTT. The chain employs TRBV11-2 and TRBJ1-1; 9 bases match TRBD1. V lost 5 bases to trimming and J lost 10 bases; unmatched junction nucleotides: 11. The germline gives CDR1 SGHAT, CDR2 FQNNGV. The CDR3 contains 14 residues.

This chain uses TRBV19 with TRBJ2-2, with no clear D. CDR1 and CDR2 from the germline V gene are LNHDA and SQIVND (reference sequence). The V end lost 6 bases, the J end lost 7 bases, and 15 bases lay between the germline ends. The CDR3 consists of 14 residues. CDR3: CASRNTRVGGELFF. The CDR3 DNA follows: TGTGCCAGTAGGAACACCCGGGTGGGCGGGGAGCTGTTTTTT.

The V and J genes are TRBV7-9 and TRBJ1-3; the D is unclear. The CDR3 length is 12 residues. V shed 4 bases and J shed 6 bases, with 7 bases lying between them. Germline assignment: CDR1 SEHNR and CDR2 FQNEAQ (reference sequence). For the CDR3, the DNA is TGTGCCAGCAGCTACGGTGAAAACACCATATATTTT. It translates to CASSYGENTIYF.

CDR3 in amino acids: CASSQGQGRDEQFF. In DNA form, the CDR3 reads TGCGCCAGCAGCCAAGGACAGGGAAGGGATGAGCAGTTCTTC. The genes are TRBV4-1 and TRBJ2-1, with 7 bases fitting TRBD1. The CDR3 is made up of 14 amino acids. J lost 8 bases, V lost 1 base, and 5 bases had no gene match. The germline V gene encodes CDR1 MGHRA and CDR2 YSYEKL.

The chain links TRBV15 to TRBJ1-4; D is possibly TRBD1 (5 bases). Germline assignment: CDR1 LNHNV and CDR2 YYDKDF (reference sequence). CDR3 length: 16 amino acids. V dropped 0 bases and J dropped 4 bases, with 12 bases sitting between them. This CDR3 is CATSRDGGWLNEKLFF. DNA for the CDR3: TGTGCCACCAGCAGAGACGGGGGGTGGCTTAATGAAAAACTGTTTTTT.

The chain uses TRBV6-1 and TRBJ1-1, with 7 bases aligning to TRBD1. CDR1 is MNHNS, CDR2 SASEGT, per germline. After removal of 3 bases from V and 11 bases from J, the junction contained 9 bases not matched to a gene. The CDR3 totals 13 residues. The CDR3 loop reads CASSDGTGVRAFF. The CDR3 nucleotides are TGTGCCAGCAGTGATGGTACAGGGGTCCGCGCTTTCTTT.

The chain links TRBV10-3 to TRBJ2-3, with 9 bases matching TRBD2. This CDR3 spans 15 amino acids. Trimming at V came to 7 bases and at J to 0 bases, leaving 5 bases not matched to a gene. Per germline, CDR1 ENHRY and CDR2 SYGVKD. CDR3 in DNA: TGTGCCATCAAAGGCGGGGGGGCAAGCACAGATACGCAGTATTTT. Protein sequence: CAIKGGGASTDTQYF.

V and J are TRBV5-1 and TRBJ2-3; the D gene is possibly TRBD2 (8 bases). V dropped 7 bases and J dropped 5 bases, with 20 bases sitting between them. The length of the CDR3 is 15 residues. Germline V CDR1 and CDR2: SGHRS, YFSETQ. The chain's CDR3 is CASSGGGPGGDTQYF. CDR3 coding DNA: TGCGCCAGCTCCGGGGGGGGACCAGGGGGAGATACGCAGTATTTT. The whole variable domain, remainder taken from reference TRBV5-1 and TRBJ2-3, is KAGVTQTPRYLIKTRGQQVTLSCSPISGHRSVSWYQQTPGQGLQFLFEYFSETQRNKGNFPGRFSGRQFSNSRSEMNVSTLELGDSALYLCASSGGGPGGDTQYFGPGTRLTVL.

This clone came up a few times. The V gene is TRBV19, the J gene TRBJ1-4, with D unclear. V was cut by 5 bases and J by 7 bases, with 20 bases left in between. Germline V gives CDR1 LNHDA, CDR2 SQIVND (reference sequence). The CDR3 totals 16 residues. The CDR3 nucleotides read TGTGCCAGTAGTGAGACCCCAGGAGGAAGAATTGAAAAACTGTTTTTT. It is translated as CASSETPGGRIEKLFF.

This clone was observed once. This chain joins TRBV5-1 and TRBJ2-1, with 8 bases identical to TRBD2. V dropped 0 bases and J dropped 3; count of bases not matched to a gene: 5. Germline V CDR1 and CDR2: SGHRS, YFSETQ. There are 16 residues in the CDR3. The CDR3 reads CASSLAGTSGYNEQFF. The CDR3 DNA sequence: TGCGCCAGCAGCTTGGCCGGAACTAGCGGCTACAATGAGCAGTTCTTC. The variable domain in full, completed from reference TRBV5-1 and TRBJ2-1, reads KAGVTQTPRYLIKTRGQQVTLSCSPISGHRSVSWYQQTPGQGLQFLFEYFSETQRNKGNFPGRFSGRQFSNSRSEMNVSTLELGDSALYLCASSLAGTSGYNEQFFGPGTRLTVL.

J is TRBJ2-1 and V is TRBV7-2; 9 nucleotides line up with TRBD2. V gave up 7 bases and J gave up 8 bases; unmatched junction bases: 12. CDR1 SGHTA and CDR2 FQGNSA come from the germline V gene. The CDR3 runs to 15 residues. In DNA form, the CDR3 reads TGTGCCAGCACCCCGCGGCAGCGGGGGGTGTATGAGCAGTTCTTC. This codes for CASTPRQRGVYEQFF.

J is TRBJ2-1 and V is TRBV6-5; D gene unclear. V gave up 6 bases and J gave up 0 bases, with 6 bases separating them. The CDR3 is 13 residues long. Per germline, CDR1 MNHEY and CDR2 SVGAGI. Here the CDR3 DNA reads TGTGCCAGCAGGATGAGCTCCTACAATGAGCAGTTCTTC. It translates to CASRMSSYNEQFF.

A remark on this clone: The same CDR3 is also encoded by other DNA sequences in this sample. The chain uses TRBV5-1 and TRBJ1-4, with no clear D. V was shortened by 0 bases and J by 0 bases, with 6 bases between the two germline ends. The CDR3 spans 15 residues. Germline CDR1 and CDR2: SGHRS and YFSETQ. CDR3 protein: CASSLDGATNEKLFF. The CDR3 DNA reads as TGCGCCAGCAGCTTGGATGGAGCAACTAATGAAAAACTGTTTTTT.